This T cell receptor (beta chain) stems from a study of blood T cell repertoires in COVID-19. Original processing methods: For nucleated cells, counts were estimated from reference gene primer amplification. Data came from immunoSEQ multiplex PCR; TCRdb stores just in-frame clones and leaves some out. V and J calls and clone size are given by that table; D and trimming were obtained from the DNA. The table includes about 82,000 clones, roughly four fifths detected once. V was trimmed by 4 bases and J by 2 bases, leaving 14 bases between them. Germline CDR1 and CDR2: LNHDA and SQIVND (reference sequence). This CDR3 has 15 amino acids.

Sequencing was performed on peripheral blood. The V gene is TRBV19, the J gene TRBJ1-2; TRBD1 might be the D (5 bases). The source of this sequence is a man between 50 and 59 years old with active or convalescent COVID-19. In nucleotides, the CDR3 is TGTGCCAGTAGTACTTCCCAGGGTAGCAACTATGGCTACACCTTC. The encoded protein is CASSTSQGSNYGYTF.